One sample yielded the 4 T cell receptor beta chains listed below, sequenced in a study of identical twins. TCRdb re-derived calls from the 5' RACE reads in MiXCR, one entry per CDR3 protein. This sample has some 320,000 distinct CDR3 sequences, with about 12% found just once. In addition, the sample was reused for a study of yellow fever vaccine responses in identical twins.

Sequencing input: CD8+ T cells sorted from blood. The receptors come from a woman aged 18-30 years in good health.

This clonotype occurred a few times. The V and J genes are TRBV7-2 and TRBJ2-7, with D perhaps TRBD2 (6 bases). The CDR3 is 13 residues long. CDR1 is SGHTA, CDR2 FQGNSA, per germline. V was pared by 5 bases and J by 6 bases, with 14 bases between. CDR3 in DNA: TGTGCCAGCAGCCAGGGACTGTCAGTCGAGCAGTACGTC. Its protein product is CASSQGLSVEQYV.

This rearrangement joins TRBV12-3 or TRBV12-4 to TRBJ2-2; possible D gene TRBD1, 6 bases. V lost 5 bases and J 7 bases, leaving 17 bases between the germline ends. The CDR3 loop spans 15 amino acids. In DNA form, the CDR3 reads TGTGCCAGCAGTGAACGCAGGACAGATATCGGGGAGCTGTTTTTT. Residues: CASSERRTDIGELFF.

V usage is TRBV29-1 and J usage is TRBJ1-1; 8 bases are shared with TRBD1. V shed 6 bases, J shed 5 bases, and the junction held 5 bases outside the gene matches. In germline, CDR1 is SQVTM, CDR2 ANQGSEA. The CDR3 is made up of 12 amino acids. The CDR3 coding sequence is TGCAGCGTCGAGGACAGGGAAACTGAAGCTTTCTTT. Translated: CSVEDRETEAFF. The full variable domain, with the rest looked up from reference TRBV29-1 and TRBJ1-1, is SAVISQKPSRDICQRGTSLTIQCQVDSQVTMMFWYRQQPGQSLTLIATANQGSEATYESGFVIDKFPISRPNLTFSTLTVSNMSPEDSSIYLCSVEDRETEAFFGQGTRLTVV.

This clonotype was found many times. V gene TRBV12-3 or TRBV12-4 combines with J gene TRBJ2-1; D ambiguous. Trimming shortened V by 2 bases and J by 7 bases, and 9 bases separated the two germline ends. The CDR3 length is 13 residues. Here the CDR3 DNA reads TGTGCCAGCAGTTTAAGAGATGTAAATGAGCAGTTCTTC. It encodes CASSLRDVNEQFF.